This TCR beta chain was retrieved from a study of blood T cell repertoires in COVID-19. Study-level background: Acute and convalescent COVID-19 specimens originated in the United States, Italy and Spain. The cDNA or gDNA used as material had been derived from T cells, B-cell-depleted T cells, or PBMCs.

Seattle patients were enrolled while actively infected and followed longitudinally. Assay used: immunoSEQ multiplex PCR; TCRdb lists only in-frame clones, some missing. The sample contains about 96,000 clones, 85% to 90% of which appear only once. CDR1 and CDR2 from the germline V gene are LNHDA and SQIVND (reference sequence). CDR3 length equals 14 residues. The ends were cut back, 0 bases at V and 9 bases at J, with 12 bases in the middle. The chain combines TRBV19 with TRBJ2-1, with D possibly TRBD1 on 5 matching bases. This clonotype was obtained from a human donor with COVID-19, enrolled during active disease. The donor label of this sample is uncertain. Sequenced sample: peripheral blood. Here the CDR3 reads CASSIDDSLGEQFF. As DNA, the CDR3 is TGTGCCAGTAGTATAGACGACAGTTTGGGTGAGCAGTTCTTC.